This is a list of T cell receptor beta chains from one sample in a study of blood T cell repertoires in COVID-19. Libraries were prepared by immunoSEQ multiplex PCR; TCRdb keeps only in-frame clonotypes and omits some of them. The sample lists about 92,000 clones, roughly 72% occurring once. The sample taken for sequencing was peripheral blood. These receptor sequences come from a woman aged 55 to 70 in a cohort sampled during active or convalescent COVID-19. Each CDR3 is given with its conserved first and last residue. The order of the fields is CDR3 DNA, CDR3 protein, J gene, D gene, V gene, clone size. D genes are given only for firm matches. The listing skips clone size in some rows; elsewhere it reads once, few, many or a size class.

TGTGCCAGCAGCTCTCGCACAGATACGCAGTATTTT	CASSSRTDTQYF	TRBJ2-3	NA	TRBV13	NA
TGTGCCAGTAGTACATACCGGGACACCACAGATACGCAGTATTTT	CASSTYRDTTDTQYF	TRBJ2-3	NA	TRBV19	NA
TGCGCCAGCAGCCAAATATTAGATAGCAATCAGCCCCAGCATTTT	CASSQILDSNQPQHF	TRBJ1-5	NA	TRBV4-1	NA
TGTGCCAGCAGCCTACGGAAGGGGGTTTTTCAGGGCTACACCTTC	CASSLRKGVFQGYTF	TRBJ1-2	NA	TRBV5-6	NA
TGTGCCAGCAGCTTAAGCCAGGGTGGCACTGAAGCTTTCTTT	CASSLSQGGTEAFF	TRBJ1-1	NA	TRBV11-1	NA
TGCGCCAGCAGCCAAGATGGAGCAGCGAACACCGGGGAGCTGTTTTTT	CASSQDGAANTGELFF	TRBJ2-2	NA	TRBV4-1	NA
TGTGCCAGCAGTTACCGGGCGGGGGAGGCTAGCACAGATACGCAGTATTTT	CASSYRAGEASTDTQYF	TRBJ2-3	TRBD2	TRBV6-2/TRBV6-3	NA
TGTGCCAGCAGGGGGGGGGCTTCTGAGCAGTACTTC	CASRGGASEQYF	TRBJ2-7	NA	TRBV6-5	NA
TGTGCCATCAGTGGGACAGGGGGCAACTATGGCTACACCTTC	CAISGTGGNYGYTF	TRBJ1-2	TRBD1	TRBV10-3	NA
TGCGCCAGCAGCCCGAGGGGGCAAGTAGACGAAAAACTGTTTTTT	CASSPRGQVDEKLFF	TRBJ1-4	TRBD1	TRBV5-1	NA
TGTGCCAGTAGTAGGACCGGACTACAGAGAGCTTGGGGTGAGCAGTTCTTC	CASSRTGLQRAWGEQFF	TRBJ2-1	NA	TRBV19	NA
TGTGCCAGCAGTTACGGGACTTCCTGGAACACTGAAGCTTTCTTT	CASSYGTSWNTEAFF	TRBJ1-1	NA	TRBV6-2/TRBV6-3	few
TGTGCCACCAGCAGAGTCCGGCTGACAGACAATGAGCAGTTCTTC	CATSRVRLTDNEQFF	TRBJ2-1	NA	TRBV15	NA
TGTGCCAGCAGCTTATACCCTCTGGACAGGGGACCCTCCTACGAGCAGTACTTC	CASSLYPLDRGPSYEQYF	TRBJ2-7	TRBD1	TRBV7-2	once
TGCAGTGCTACAGGGGGCGGGGGCTACACCTTC	CSATGGGGYTF	TRBJ1-2	TRBD1	TRBV20-1	NA
TGTGCCAGCAGTTACGGTAGGGGGCAGGCCTCCTACGAGCAGTACTTC	CASSYGRGQASYEQYF	TRBJ2-7	TRBD1	TRBV6-2/TRBV6-3	once
TGCAGCGCCTTGTGGACAGGGGGGCCCTACGAGCAGTACTTC	CSALWTGGPYEQYF	TRBJ2-7	TRBD1	TRBV29-1	NA
TGTGCCAGCAGCTTGGGGGCCGGGACAGCTAACTATGGCTACACCTTC	CASSLGAGTANYGYTF	TRBJ1-2	TRBD1	TRBV5-4	NA
TGTGCCAGCTCACCAAGGCAGGGTCCCGGGGCCAACGTCCTGACTTTC	CASSPRQGPGANVLTF	TRBJ2-6	NA	TRBV18	NA
TGTGCCAGTAGTATTAATCTTGGCAATCAGCCCCAGCATTTT	CASSINLGNQPQHF	TRBJ1-5	NA	TRBV19	NA
TGTGCCAGTACTCGTAGCGGGGGGTGGGCTGACACCGGGGAGCTGTTTTTT	CASTRSGGWADTGELFF	TRBJ2-2	TRBD2	TRBV19	NA
TGTGCCAGCAGCACCGGGAGGGTCCAAGAGACCCAGTACTTC	CASSTGRVQETQYF	TRBJ2-5	TRBD2	TRBV5-6	hyperexpanded
TGTGCCAGTAGGACAGGGACAGGGGTTCAAAACTATGGCTACACCTTC	CASRTGTGVQNYGYTF	TRBJ1-2	TRBD1	TRBV19	NA
TGTGCCAGCTCACCGGGGACAGGGGTGACAGATACGCAGTATTTT	CASSPGTGVTDTQYF	TRBJ2-3	TRBD1	TRBV18	NA